This is a list of T cell receptor beta chains from one sample in a study of human T cells and chemical hapten exposure. TCRdb analysed the RACE reads with MiXCR anew, one entry per CDR3 protein. Among roughly 180,000 distinct CDR3 sequences listed, 20% to 25% were seen once. The sequencing used whole blood, collected in connection with sensitization to the hapten diphenylcyclopropenone (DPC). These receptors originate from a woman in her forties or fifties with alopecia areata. Some clones in this sample may be carry-over from other donors' samples. Both conserved end residues are part of each CDR3. D genes are given only for firm matches. Clone size appears in some rows only: once, few, many, or a class for an expanded clone.

d_call	cdr3_length	j_call	v_call	clone_size	cdr3_nt	cdr3_aa
.	13	TRBJ2-2	TRBV20-1	.	TGCAGTGCTAGGGAAATCACGACCGGGGAGCTGTTTTTT	CSAREITTGELFF
.	13	TRBJ2-7	TRBV3-1	.	TGTGCCAGCAGCCAAGAGGGGACCTACGAGCAGTACTTC	CASSQEGTYEQYF
TRBD2	14	TRBJ2-1	TRBV20-1	few	TGCAGTGCTTTAGCGGGGAGACTTTACAATGAGCAGTTCTTC	CSALAGRLYNEQFF
.	16	TRBJ2-7	TRBV6-1	few	TGTGCCAGCAGTGATCCCCCGACTGTTAGCTCCTACGAGCAGTACTTC	CASSDPPTVSSYEQYF
.	15	TRBJ1-4	TRBV5-1	few	TGCGCCAGCAGCCGATCAGGGACAACTAATGAAAAACTGTTTTTT	CASSRSGTTNEKLFF
TRBD1	14	TRBJ1-5	TRBV20-1	few	TGCAGTGCTAGGGAGGGGGCGCAGGGACAGCCCCAGCATTTT	CSAREGAQGQPQHF
.	14	TRBJ2-7	TRBV2	.	TGTGCCAGCAGTGAGGGCGGTGAATTCTACGAGCAGTACTTC	CASSEGGEFYEQYF
.	12	TRBJ1-2	TRBV5-1	many	TGCGCCAGCAGCTTGAACAGTTTGGGCTACACCTTC	CASSLNSLGYTF
.	14	TRBJ2-7	TRBV6-6	.	TGTGCCAGCAGTTACGATGGGACTCGAGGCGAGCAGTACTTC	CASSYDGTRGEQYF
.	16	TRBJ2-5	TRBV5-1	.	TGCGCCAGCAGCCCGGGGCGGAGGCTCAATGAAGAGACCCAGTACTTC	CASSPGRRLNEETQYF
TRBD2	15	TRBJ2-2	TRBV7-9	many	TGTGCCAGCAGCTCGAGGACTAGCGATGACGGGGAGCTGTTTTTT	CASSSRTSDDGELFF
.	16	TRBJ1-1	TRBV28	few	TGTGCCAGCAGTCCTCACGAGGGGGGGAGGGTGACTGAAGCTTTCTTT	CASSPHEGGRVTEAFF
TRBD1	15	TRBJ2-2	TRBV24-1	few	TGTGCCACCAGTGACCGGGACAGGGGGCCCGGGGAGCTGTTTTTT	CATSDRDRGPGELFF
TRBD2	15	TRBJ2-1	TRBV11-2	.	TGTGCCAGCAGCTTCCCTAGCGGGTCCAACAATGAGCAGTTCTTC	CASSFPSGSNNEQFF
TRBD1	13	TRBJ2-7	TRBV27	few	TGTGCCAGCAGGCCTACAGGGGTGGGGGAGCAGTACTTC	CASRPTGVGEQYF
.	15	TRBJ2-1	TRBV25-1	few	TGTGCCAGCAGTGCCCCCCCTACAGGGATCGATGAGCAGTTCTTC	CASSAPPTGIDEQFF
.	13	TRBJ1-2	TRBV6-5	.	TGTGCCAGCAGTTACTGGCAGGGCGGAGGCTACACCTTC	CASSYWQGGGYTF
TRBD2	18	TRBJ2-3	TRBV30	few	TGTGCCTGGGATATAGGAGCGGGATCAACAAGGGGAACAGATACGCAGTATTTT	CAWDIGAGSTRGTDTQYF
TRBD2	15	TRBJ2-2	TRBV5-1	.	TGCGCCAGCACTCGACTAGCGGAAAACACCGGGGAGCTGTTTTTT	CASTRLAENTGELFF
.	12	TRBJ2-7	TRBV19	.	TGTGCCAGTAGTGGAAACACCTACGAGCAGTACTTC	CASSGNTYEQYF
.	15	TRBJ1-2	TRBV5-6	.	TGTGCCAGCAGCTTTTTAGAAGGAACTAACTATGGCTACACCTTC	CASSFLEGTNYGYTF
.	19	TRBJ2-7	TRBV6-7	.	TGTGCCAGCAGTTACCCGACCATCCTAGCCCAACCACCCGTCTACGAGCAGTACTTC	CASSYPTILAQPPVYEQYF
.	15	TRBJ2-1	TRBV5-6	.	TGTGCCAGCAGCTTGGGCCCCCAGTCCTACAATGAGCAGTTCTTC	CASSLGPQSYNEQFF
.	14	TRBJ2-2	TRBV29-1	few	TGCAGCGTTGTTACCGTGGTGGGCACCGGGGAGCTGTTTTTT	CSVVTVVGTGELFF
.	15	TRBJ1-1	TRBV5-6	few	TGTGCCAGCAGCTTGCCGGGACACTTGAACACTGAAGCTTTCTTT	CASSLPGHLNTEAFF
TRBD1	16	TRBJ2-7	TRBV5-1	.	TGCGCCAGCAGCTTGGCCCTTGGACAGGTGACCTCCGAGCAGTACTTC	CASSLALGQVTSEQYF
TRBD1	14	TRBJ1-1	TRBV29-1	many	TGCAGCGTTGAAGGGACAGGATGGGACACTGAAGCTTTCTTT	CSVEGTGWDTEAFF
TRBD1	17	TRBJ2-1	TRBV11-1	few	TGTGCCAGCAGCTTAGTTGGGGGTGGGACAGGGGGCGTTGAGCAGTTCTTC	CASSLVGGGTGGVEQFF
TRBD1	14	TRBJ2-2	TRBV29-1	.	TGCAGCGCTATGACAGGGGGGAACACCGGGGAGCTGTTTTTT	CSAMTGGNTGELFF
.	14	TRBJ2-5	TRBV29-1	.	TGCAGCGTTGAAGATTCACGCTTCCAAGAGACCCAGTACTTC	CSVEDSRFQETQYF
TRBD2	14	TRBJ2-2	TRBV29-1	few	TGCAGCGTTGGACTAGCGGGAGGGACCGGGGAGCTGTTTTTT	CSVGLAGGTGELFF
.	13	TRBJ2-5	TRBV20-1	.	TGCAGTGCTAGAGATCAACTACGAGAGACCCAGTACTTC	CSARDQLRETQYF
TRBD1	16	TRBJ2-7	TRBV13	few	TGTGCCAGCAGCTTAGGGGACAGGGGGTTCCTCTCCGAGCAGTACTTC	CASSLGDRGFLSEQYF
TRBD2	17	TRBJ2-1	TRBV25-1	.	TGTGCCAGCAGTGAATATCGACTAGCGGGAGGACCAAATGAGCAGTTCTTC	CASSEYRLAGGPNEQFF
TRBD1	18	TRBJ1-3	TRBV3-1	.	TGTGCCAGCAGCCAAGATCCATGGGAGGGGGCGACTGGAAACACCATATATTTT	CASSQDPWEGATGNTIYF
.	14	TRBJ2-1	TRBV7-6	.	TGTGCCAGCGGACTGTCGGGCCCTTACAATGAGCAGTTCTTC	CASGLSGPYNEQFF
.	16	TRBJ2-7	TRBV20-1	.	TGCAGTGCTAGAGGCGGGACGCGCAGCATACCCTACGAGCAGTACTTC	CSARGGTRSIPYEQYF
TRBD2	16	TRBJ2-2	TRBV3-1	few	TGTGCCAGCAGGGGTCTAGCGGGAATCGGGAGCGGGGAGCTGTTTTTT	CASRGLAGIGSGELFF
TRBD1	15	TRBJ2-7	TRBV7-3	.	TGTGCCGGCAGCTTAGCCGGGACAGGGGACTACGAGCAGTACTTC	CAGSLAGTGDYEQYF
.	15	TRBJ2-3	TRBV15	.	TGTGCCACCAGCGGGAGAGGGGGTAGCACAGATACGCAGTATTTT	CATSGRGGSTDTQYF
.	12	TRBJ1-2	TRBV5-1	.	TGCGCCAGCAGCGCGGACAACTATGGCTACACCTTC	CASSADNYGYTF
TRBD2	13	TRBJ2-7	TRBV20-1	few	TGCAGTGCTATGACTAGCGGGACTTGGGAGCAGTACTTC	CSAMTSGTWEQYF
.	15	TRBJ1-1	TRBV20-1	.	TGCAGTGCTAGAGATTCGGGACGGCCGAACACTGAAGCTTTCTTT	CSARDSGRPNTEAFF
.	10	TRBJ1-2	TRBV12-3/TRBV12-4	few	TGTGCCAGCAGCGTACAGCTACTCTCCTTC	CASSVQLLSF
TRBD1	13	TRBJ1-2	TRBV2	few	TGTGCCAGCAGTGTAGACAGGGGGCGAGGCTACACCTTC	CASSVDRGRGYTF
.	13	TRBJ1-1	TRBV20-1	few	TGCAGTGCCCGCACGTCCGTGAACACTGAAGCTTTCTTT	CSARTSVNTEAFF
.	18	TRBJ1-1	TRBV12-3/TRBV12-4	few	TGTGCCAGCAGTTTAGCGCTAAGTTCAGGAATGGGGCGTTATGAAGCTTTCTTT	CASSLALSSGMGRYEAFF
TRBD1	15	TRBJ1-2	TRBV9	few	TGTGCCAGCAGCGTAGGACAGGGGACTAACTATGGCTACACCTTC	CASSVGQGTNYGYTF
.	12	TRBJ2-7	TRBV5-1	.	TGCGCCAGCACCTCTCCGGCCTACGAGCAGTACTTC	CASTSPAYEQYF
TRBD1	14	TRBJ1-2	TRBV3-1	few	TGTGCCAGCAGCCAAGAATCAGGGGGCAGGGGCTACACCTTC	CASSQESGGRGYTF
.	14	TRBJ2-5	TRBV28	few	TGTGCCAGCAGTGTACCGACTATTCAAGAGACCCAGTACTTC	CASSVPTIQETQYF
.	15	TRBJ2-7	TRBV5-1	.	TGCGCCAGCAGCCTCCGACAGAAAGGCGTCCACGAGCAGTACTTC	CASSLRQKGVHEQYF
.	14	TRBJ2-5	TRBV6-5	.	TGTGCCAGCAGCAGAGGGACTGCCCAAGAGACCCAGTACTTC	CASSRGTAQETQYF
.	17	TRBJ2-6	TRBV6-5	.	TGTGCCAACAGTTACAACAGAAAAAGCTCTGGGGCCAACGTCCTGACTTTC	CANSYNRKSSGANVLTF
TRBD1	15	TRBJ2-3	TRBV29-1	.	TGCAGCGTCGTACCGGGACAGCACAACACAGATACGCAGTATTTT	CSVVPGQHNTDTQYF
TRBD1	15	TRBJ2-7	TRBV18	.	TGTGCCAGCTCACCACGCGGGACAGGGTCCCACGAGCAGTACTTC	CASSPRGTGSHEQYF
TRBD2	16	TRBJ2-7	TRBV5-6	few	TGTGCCAGCAGCTTCCAAATTGCGGGAGGATTATCCGAGCAGTACTTC	CASSFQIAGGLSEQYF